One and the same sample provided the 24 T cell receptor beta chains below, sequenced in a study of blood T cell repertoires in COVID-19. Profiled with immunoSEQ multiplex PCR; TCRdb holds only in-frame clones, not every one. The repertoire holds tens of thousands of clones, with approximately 78% as singletons. Sequencing was carried out using peripheral blood. These receptors came from a man aged 45-65 years with active or convalescent COVID-19.

V usage is TRBV7-2 and J usage is TRBJ2-1; 10 nucleotides line up with TRBD1. The CDR3 has 14 amino acids. Germline CDR1 and CDR2: SGHTA and FQGNSA. Trimming took 4 bases from V and 5 from J; bases not matched to a gene: 2. The CDR3 DNA sequence: TGTGCCAGCAGCTGGGACAGGGGAAACAATGAGCAGTTCTTC. Amino acids: CASSWDRGNNEQFF.

The chain employs TRBV29-1 and TRBJ1-2; D is possibly TRBD1 (6 bases). The CDR3 is 16 residues long. The V end was cut by 3 bases, the J end by 6 bases, with 23 bases between. Germline values: CDR1 SQVTM, CDR2 ANQGSEA. CDR3 region: CSVDSQGRGGLNGYTF. Written as DNA, the CDR3 is TGCAGCGTTGATAGTCAGGGGAGAGGGGGTTTGAATGGCTACACCTTC.

The CDR3 DNA reads TGCAGTGCTAGTAGGGACAGAAAGAAGCAGTTCTTC. It translates to CSASRDRKKQFF. The chain has TRBV20-1 and TRBJ2-1; TRBD1 matches 7 bases. The CDR3 runs to 12 residues. J was trimmed by 11 bases and V by 3 bases; bases with no gene match: 7. The germline CDR1 and CDR2 sequences are DFQATT and SNEGSKA (reference sequence).

The rearrangement links TRBV15 to TRBJ2-7, with 7 bases lining up with TRBD1. Germline values: CDR1 LNHNV, CDR2 YYDKDF (reference sequence). The ends lost 4 bases at V and 0 bases at J; junction bases unmatched: 6. The CDR3 spans 15 residues. The CDR3 nucleotides are TGTGCCACCAGCACCCGGGACAGCAGCTCCTACGAGCAGTACTTC. It codes for CATSTRDSSSYEQYF.

This chain connects TRBV3-1 (or the pseudogene TRBV3-2) to TRBJ2-5, with TRBD2 matching over 9 bases. Trimming at V came to 0 bases and at J to 4 bases, leaving 9 bases not matched to a gene. Germline V lookup: CDR1 LGHDT, CDR2 YNNKEL (reference sequence). CDR3 length equals 17 residues. The CDR3 nucleotides are TGTGCCAGCAGCCAAGATGGGGAGGGACTAGCAGGAGAGACCCAGTACTTC. It yields the protein CASSQDGEGLAGETQYF.

The chain combines TRBV4-2 with TRBJ2-7, with D hard to call. Between the trimmed V and J ends, which lost 0 bases and 3 bases, there was a span of 9 bases. In germline, CDR1 is LGHNA, CDR2 YNFKEQ. CDR3 length equals 14 residues. CDR3 region: CASSQDLGGYEQYV. CDR3 DNA: TGTGCCAGCAGCCAAGATCTAGGCGGCTACGAGCAGTACGTC.

This sequence joins TRBV10-2 and TRBJ1-2; a possible D gene is TRBD1 (5 bases). The CDR3 extends over 13 amino acids. Germline V gene data show CDR1 as WSHSY and CDR2 as SAAADI. V was cut by 1 base and J by 5 bases, with 8 bases left in between. Written as DNA, the CDR3 is TGCGCCAGCAGTGAGTGGGGGGATTATGGCTACACCTTC. This codes for CASSEWGDYGYTF.

The V and J genes are TRBV27 and TRBJ2-4; perhaps TRBD2 as D (5 bases). V was cut by 5 bases and J by 1 base, with 9 bases left in between. The V gene's germline CDR1 is MNHEY and CDR2 SMNVEV (reference sequence). The CDR3 is 14 amino acids. The CDR3: CASSLDYAKNIQYF. The DNA for the CDR3 is TGTGCCAGCAGTCTTGACTATGCCAAAAACATTCAGTACTTC.

V usage is TRBV3-1 (or the pseudogene TRBV3-2) and J usage is TRBJ1-1; 11 bases are shared with TRBD1. Looked up from germline, CDR1 is LGHDT and CDR2 is YNNKEL (reference sequence). The CDR3 runs 18 residues. J gave up 1 base and V 4 bases, and 11 bases lay outside the gene matches. The CDR3 coding sequence is TGTGCCAGCAGCCTGATGGGACAGGGGGGAATTCAGAACACTGAAGCTTTCTTT. Its protein is CASSLMGQGGIQNTEAFF.

Regarding this clone: The same CDR3 can be traced to other DNA sequences in this sample. V and J are TRBV28 and TRBJ1-5; D is undetermined. Trimming took off 7 bases at V and 4 bases at J, with 8 bases between the two ends. Germline V lookup: CDR1 MDHEN, CDR2 SYDVKM. This CDR3 comprises 12 residues. The CDR3 DNA sequence: TGTGCCAGCACCCGCAGAAATCAGCCCCAGCATTTT. Its protein is CASTRRNQPQHF.

The gene calls are TRBV7-7 and TRBJ2-5; weak D call: TRBD1 (6 bases). Deletions cut 5 bases from V and 4 bases from J, with 14 bases between. The germline V gene has CDR1 SSHAT and CDR2 FNYEAQ (reference sequence). The CDR3 contains 14 residues. CDR3 sequence (DNA): TGTGCCAGCAGCCCACCAGGGGCTAGAGAGACCCAGTACTTC. This codes for CASSPPGARETQYF. Filled out from reference TRBV7-7 and TRBJ2-5, the complete variable domain reads GAGVSQSPRYKVTKRGQDVTLRCDPISSHATLYWYQQALGQGPEFLTYFNYEAQPDKSGLPSDRFSAERPEGSISTLTIQRTEQRDSAMYRCASSPPGARETQYFGPGTRLLVL.

The table lists this clone with a few counts. The chain is built from TRBV18 and TRBJ2-7, with a tentative D call TRBD1 (5 bases). The CDR3 is made up of 14 amino acids. The V end lost 3 bases, the J end lost 2 bases, and 11 bases lay between the germline ends. Germline CDR1 is KGHSH and CDR2 is LQKENI. The CDR3 is CASSPGQGAYEQYV. The CDR3 region has the DNA TGTGCCAGCTCACCCGGGCAAGGGGCCTACGAGCAGTACGTC.

The rearrangement uses TRBV12-5 and TRBJ1-5; TRBD1 might be the D (6 bases). Trimming shortened V by 0 bases and J by 6 bases, and 18 bases separated the two germline ends. This CDR3 region has 17 residues. Per germline, CDR1 LGHNT and CDR2 FRNRAP. CDR3 sequence (DNA): TGTGCTAGTGGTTTGGTCCCCGGGACCTCCAGGGGTCAGCCCCAGCATTTT. It codes for CASGLVPGTSRGQPQHF.

This sequence joins TRBV5-4 and TRBJ2-7; D is possibly TRBD2 (6 bases). Trimming removed 4 bases from V and 5 bases from J, with 16 bases in between. Germline values: CDR1 SGHNT, CDR2 YYREEE (reference sequence). This CDR3 is built from 14 residues. CDR3 bases: TGTGCCAGCAGCCTCTGGGGAGGTGGGGACGAGCAGTACGTC. Its protein is CASSLWGGGDEQYV.

A single count supports this clone. This chain uses TRBV28 with TRBJ2-2, with D possibly matching TRBD2 (5 bases). Germline assignment: CDR1 MDHEN and CDR2 SYDVKM. Trimming stripped 7 bases from V and 5 bases from J, with 14 bases between. The CDR3 sequence is 14 residues long. CDR3 amino acids: CASIRRSSTGELFF. Here the CDR3 DNA reads TGTGCCAGCATCAGGAGGTCCTCGACCGGGGAGCTGTTTTTT. The variable domain in full, completed from reference TRBV28 and TRBJ2-2, reads DVKVTQSSRYLVKRTGEKVFLECVQDMDHENMFWYRQDPGLGLRLIYFSYDVKMKEKGDIPEGYSVSREKKERFSLILESASTNQTSMYLCASIRRSSTGELFFGEGSRLTVL.

In this sample, this clone turned up a few times. The V gene is TRBV5-4, the J gene TRBJ2-3; 9 nucleotides match TRBD1. Germline assignment: CDR1 SGHNT and CDR2 YYREEE (reference sequence). V lost 0 bases, J lost 2 bases, and 7 bases stayed unmatched. The CDR3 sequence is 17 residues long. The CDR3 region has the DNA TGTGCCAGCAGCTTGGGGTTAGGACAGGGGCCCACAGATACGCAGTATTTT. Its protein product is CASSLGLGQGPTDTQYF. Full variable domain (rest looked up from reference TRBV5-4 and TRBJ2-3): ETGVTQSPTHLIKTRGQQVTLRCSSQSGHNTVSWYQQALGQGPQFIFQYYREEENGRGNFPPRFSGLQFPNYSSELNVNALELDDSALYLCASSLGLGQGPTDTQYFGPGTRLTVL.

The rearrangement joins TRBV4-2 to TRBJ2-5; 11 nucleotides match TRBD2. The CDR3 runs to 15 residues. The trim removed 4 bases at V and 2 bases at J, leaving 3 bases unmatched. CDR1 and CDR2 from the germline V gene are LGHNA and YNFKEQ. The CDR3 loop is CASSPSSGGQETQYF. The CDR3 DNA reads TGTGCCAGCAGCCCTTCTAGCGGGGGGCAAGAGACCCAGTACTTC.

V gene TRBV6-5 combines with J gene TRBJ1-3; 9 bases are a match to TRBD1. The CDR3 contains 14 residues. The trim removed 2 bases at V and 5 bases at J, leaving 1 base unmatched. Germline V gives CDR1 MNHEY, CDR2 SVGAGI. The CDR3 nucleotides read TGTGCCAGCAGTTACGGACAGGGGAGAAACACCATATATTTT. This sequence encodes CASSYGQGRNTIYF.

A single count supports this clone. This chain uses TRBV30 with TRBJ1-6; 9 nucleotides align to TRBD1. The CDR3 is made up of 13 amino acids. Trimming took 4 bases from V and 7 from J; bases not matched to a gene: 2. CDR1 is GTSNPN and CDR2 is SVGIG in the germline V gene (reference sequence). CDR3 residues: CAWKGQGNSPLHF. Written as DNA, the CDR3 is TGTGCCTGGAAGGGACAGGGAAATTCACCCCTCCACTTT.

This chain uses TRBV19 with TRBJ1-3; 7 bases line up with TRBD1. V gave up 7 bases and J gave up 0 bases; unmatched junction bases: 6. From germline, CDR1 is LNHDA and CDR2 SQIVND (reference sequence). The CDR3 runs 15 residues. In nucleotides, the CDR3 is TGTGCCAGTATCCGGACAGGCCGCTCTGGAAACACCATATATTTT. Translating gives CASIRTGRSGNTIYF.

The V call is TRBV6-5, the J call TRBJ2-5, with 8 positions matching TRBD2. The CDR3 loop spans 14 amino acids. Germline CDR1 is MNHEY and CDR2 is SVGAGI. The J segment lost 5 bases and the V segment lost 6 bases, leaving 8 bases of the junction unmatched. CDR3 DNA: TGTGCCAGCAGACCCGGACTAGCACGGGAGACCCAGTACTTC. Its translation: CASRPGLARETQYF.

This chain links TRBV7-9 with TRBJ1-4; possible D gene TRBD1, 5 bases. CDR3 length: 14 amino acids. Looked up from germline, CDR1 is SEHNR and CDR2 is FQNEAQ (reference sequence). V was shortened by 3 bases and J by 7 bases, with 12 bases between the two germline ends. In DNA form, the CDR3 reads TGTGCCAGCAGCTTCGGCGGGGCCGGTGAAAAACTGTTTTTT. Translated, it gives CASSFGGAGEKLFF.

This clone was detected once. This sequence joins TRBV7-2 and TRBJ2-5, with D maybe TRBD1 (7 bases). Germline CDR1 SGHTA, CDR2 FQGNSA. The CDR3 spans 15 residues. V was cut by 1 base and J by 4 bases, with 13 bases left in between. The CDR3 coding sequence is TGTGCCAGCAGCTTAGGTGCAGGGGGGTTAGAGACCCAGTACTTC. It is translated as CASSLGAGGLETQYF.

J is TRBJ1-1 and V is TRBV28; D is uncertain. This CDR3 comprises 13 residues. V was shortened by 8 bases and J by 0 bases, with 10 bases between the two germline ends. Per germline, CDR1 MDHEN and CDR2 SYDVKM. Here the CDR3 DNA reads TGTGCCAGCCGGGAACCTATGAACACTGAAGCTTTCTTT. Protein sequence: CASREPMNTEAFF.